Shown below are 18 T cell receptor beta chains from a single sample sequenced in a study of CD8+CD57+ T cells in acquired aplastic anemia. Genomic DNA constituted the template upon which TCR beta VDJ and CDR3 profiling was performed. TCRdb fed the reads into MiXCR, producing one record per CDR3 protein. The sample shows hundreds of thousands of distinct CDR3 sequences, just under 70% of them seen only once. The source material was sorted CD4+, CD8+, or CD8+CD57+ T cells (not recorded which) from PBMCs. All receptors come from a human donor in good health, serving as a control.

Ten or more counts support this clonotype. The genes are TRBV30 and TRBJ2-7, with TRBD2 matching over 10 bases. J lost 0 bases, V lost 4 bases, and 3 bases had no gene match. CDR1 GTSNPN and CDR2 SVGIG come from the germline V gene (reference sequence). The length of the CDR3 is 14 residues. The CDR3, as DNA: TGTGCCTGGATCAAGCGGGGGGGCTCCTACGAGCAGTACTTC. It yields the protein CAWIKRGGSYEQYF.

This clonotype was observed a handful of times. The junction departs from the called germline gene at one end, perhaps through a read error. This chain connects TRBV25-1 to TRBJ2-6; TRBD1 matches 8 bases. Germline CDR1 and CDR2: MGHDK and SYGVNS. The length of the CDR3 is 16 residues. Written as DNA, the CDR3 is TGTGCCAGCAGTGGACAGGGGCCGTCTGGGGCCGACGTCCTGACTTTC. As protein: CASSGQGPSGADVLTF.

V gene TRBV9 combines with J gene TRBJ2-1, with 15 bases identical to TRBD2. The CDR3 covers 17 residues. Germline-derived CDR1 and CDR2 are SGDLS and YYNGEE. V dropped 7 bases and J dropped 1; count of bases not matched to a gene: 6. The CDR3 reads CASFGTSGGPSYNEQFF. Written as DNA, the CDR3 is TGTGCCAGCTTCGGGACTAGCGGGGGGCCTTCCTACAATGAGCAGTTCTTC.

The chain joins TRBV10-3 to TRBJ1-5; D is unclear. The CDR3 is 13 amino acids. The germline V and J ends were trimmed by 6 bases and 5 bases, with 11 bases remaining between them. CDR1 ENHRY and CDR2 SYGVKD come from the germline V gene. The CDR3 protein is CAISGTGYQPQHF. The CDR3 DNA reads TGTGCCATCAGCGGAACGGGATATCAGCCCCAGCATTTT.

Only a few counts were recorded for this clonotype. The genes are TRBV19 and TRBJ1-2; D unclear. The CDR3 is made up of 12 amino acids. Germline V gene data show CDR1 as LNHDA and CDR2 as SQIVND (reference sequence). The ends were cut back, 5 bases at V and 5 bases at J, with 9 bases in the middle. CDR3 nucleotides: TGTGCCAGTAGTCCCCTAGGGTATGGCTACACCTTC. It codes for CASSPLGYGYTF.

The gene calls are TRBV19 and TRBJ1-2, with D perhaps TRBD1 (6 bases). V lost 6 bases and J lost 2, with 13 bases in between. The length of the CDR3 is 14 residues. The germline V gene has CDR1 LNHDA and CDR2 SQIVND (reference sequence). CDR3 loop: CASSLGGMNYGYTF. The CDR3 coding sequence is TGTGCCAGTAGCTTAGGGGGTATGAACTATGGCTACACCTTC.

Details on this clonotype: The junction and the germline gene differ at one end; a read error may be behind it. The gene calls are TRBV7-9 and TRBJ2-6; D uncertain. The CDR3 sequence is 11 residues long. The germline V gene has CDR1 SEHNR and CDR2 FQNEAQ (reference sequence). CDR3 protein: CASSYTNTEAF. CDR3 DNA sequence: TGTGCCAGCAGCTATACGAACACTGAAGCTTTC.

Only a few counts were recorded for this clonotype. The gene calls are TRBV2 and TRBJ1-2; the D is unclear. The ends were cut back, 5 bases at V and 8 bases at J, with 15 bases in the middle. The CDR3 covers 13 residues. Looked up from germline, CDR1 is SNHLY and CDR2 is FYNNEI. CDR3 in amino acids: CASSLDVEGGYTF. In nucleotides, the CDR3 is TGTGCCAGCAGTTTGGACGTGGAGGGCGGCTACACCTTC. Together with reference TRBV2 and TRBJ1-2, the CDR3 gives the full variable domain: EPEVTQTPSHQVTQMGQEVILRCVPISNHLYFYWYRQILGQKVEFLVSFYNNEISEKSEIFDDQFSVERPDGSNFTLKIRSTKLEDSAMYFCASSLDVEGGYTFGSGTRLTVV.

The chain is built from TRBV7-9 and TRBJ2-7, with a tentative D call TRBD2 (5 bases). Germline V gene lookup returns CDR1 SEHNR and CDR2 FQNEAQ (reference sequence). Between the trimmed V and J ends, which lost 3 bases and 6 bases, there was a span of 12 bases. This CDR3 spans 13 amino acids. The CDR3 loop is CASSFPGTVEQYV. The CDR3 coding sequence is TGTGCCAGCAGCTTCCCGGGAACCGTCGAGCAGTACGTC.

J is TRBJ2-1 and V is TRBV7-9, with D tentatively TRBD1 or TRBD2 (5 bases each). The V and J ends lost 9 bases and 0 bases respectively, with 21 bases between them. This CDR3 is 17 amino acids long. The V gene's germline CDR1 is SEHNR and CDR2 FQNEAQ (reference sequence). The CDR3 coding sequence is TGTGCCAGTAGCCTTTCAAGGGACGTAAGCTCCTACAATGAGCAGTTCTTC. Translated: CASSLSRDVSSYNEQFF.

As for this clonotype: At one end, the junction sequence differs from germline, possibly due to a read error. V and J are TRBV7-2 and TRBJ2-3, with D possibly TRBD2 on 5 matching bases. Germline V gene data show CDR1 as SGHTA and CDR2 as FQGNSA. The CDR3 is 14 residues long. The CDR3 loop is CASSLALAPTSSTF. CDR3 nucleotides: TGTGCCAGCAGCTTAGCGCTAGCTCCTACGAGCAGTACTTTT.

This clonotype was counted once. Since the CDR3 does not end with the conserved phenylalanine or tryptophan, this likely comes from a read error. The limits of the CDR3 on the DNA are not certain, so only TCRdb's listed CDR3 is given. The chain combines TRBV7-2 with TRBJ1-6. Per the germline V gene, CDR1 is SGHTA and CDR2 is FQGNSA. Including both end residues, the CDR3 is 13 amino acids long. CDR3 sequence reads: CASSLGGYSYEQY.

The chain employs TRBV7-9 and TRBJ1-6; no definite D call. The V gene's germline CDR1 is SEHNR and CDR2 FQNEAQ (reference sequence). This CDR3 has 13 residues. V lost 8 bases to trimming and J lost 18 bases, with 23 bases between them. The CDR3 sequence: CASGRKYNSPSHF. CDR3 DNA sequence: TGTGCCAGCGGACGGAAGTATAATTCACCCAGCCACTTT.

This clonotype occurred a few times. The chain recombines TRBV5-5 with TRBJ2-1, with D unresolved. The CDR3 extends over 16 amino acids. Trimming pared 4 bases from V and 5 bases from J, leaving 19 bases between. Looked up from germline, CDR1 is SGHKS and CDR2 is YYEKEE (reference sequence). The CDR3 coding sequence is TGTGCCAGCAGCCCCCGCAGTAACCCGACCAACAATGAGCAGTTCTTC. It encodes CASSPRSNPTNNEQFF.

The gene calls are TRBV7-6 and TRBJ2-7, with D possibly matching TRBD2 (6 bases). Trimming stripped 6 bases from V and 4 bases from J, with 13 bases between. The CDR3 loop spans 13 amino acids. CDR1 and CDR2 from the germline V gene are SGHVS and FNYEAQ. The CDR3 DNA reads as TGTGCCAGCAGTGGCGGGGTAGGGTACGAGCAGTACTTC. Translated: CASSGGVGYEQYF.

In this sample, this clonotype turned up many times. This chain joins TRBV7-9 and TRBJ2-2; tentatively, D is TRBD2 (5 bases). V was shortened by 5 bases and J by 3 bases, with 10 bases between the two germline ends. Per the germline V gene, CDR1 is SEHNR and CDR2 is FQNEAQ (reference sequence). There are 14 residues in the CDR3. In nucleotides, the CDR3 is TGTGCCAGCAGCCCGAGAGCGGACACCGGGGAGCTGTTTTTT. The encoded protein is CASSPRADTGELFF.

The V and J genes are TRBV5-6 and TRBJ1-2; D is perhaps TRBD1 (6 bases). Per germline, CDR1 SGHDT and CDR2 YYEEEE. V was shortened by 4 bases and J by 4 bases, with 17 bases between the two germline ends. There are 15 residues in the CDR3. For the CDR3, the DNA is TGTGCCAGCAGCCGGGACACCAGGATGACCTATGGCTACACCTTC. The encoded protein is CASSRDTRMTYGYTF.

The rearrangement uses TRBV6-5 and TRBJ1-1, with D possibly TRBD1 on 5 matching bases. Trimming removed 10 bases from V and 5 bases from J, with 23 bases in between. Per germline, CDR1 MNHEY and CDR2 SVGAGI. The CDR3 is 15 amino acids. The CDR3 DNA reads TGTGCCATCAGCCAGTCGATAACAGGTGAGACTGAAGCTTTCTTT. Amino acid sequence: CAISQSITGETEAFF.